This T cell receptor (beta chain) was documented in a study of T cells in Graves' hyperthyroidism and ophthalmopathy. Study-wide points: Most thyroid clonotypes expanded above 0.001 were also detected in blood.

It was RNA transcripts that yielded the amplified TCR beta CDR3 regions. The TCR CDR3 first-round RT-PCR relied on the HTBI primer set. TCRdb processed the multiplex PCR reads anew with MiXCR; each CDR3 protein has one entry. The sample lists 550,000 to 650,000 distinct CDR3 sequences, 11% to 15% seen once, with roughly 5.5% in the top ten. The CDR3 is made up of 14 amino acids. With V trimmed by 5 bases and J by 5 bases, 6 bases remained unmatched. Germline V gene sequence: CDR1 SNHLY, CDR2 FYNNEI. This clonotype was counted many times. The antigen remains unidentified. The chain has TRBV2 and TRBJ1-2; 9 bases are a match to TRBD1. This receptor was obtained from a woman in her twenties or thirties with Graves' hyperthyroidism that later progressed to Graves' ophthalmopathy. Sample: blood. As DNA, the CDR3 is TGTGCCAGCAGTACTACCGGGACAGGGTATGGCTACACCTTC. Translation gives CASSTTGTGYGYTF.